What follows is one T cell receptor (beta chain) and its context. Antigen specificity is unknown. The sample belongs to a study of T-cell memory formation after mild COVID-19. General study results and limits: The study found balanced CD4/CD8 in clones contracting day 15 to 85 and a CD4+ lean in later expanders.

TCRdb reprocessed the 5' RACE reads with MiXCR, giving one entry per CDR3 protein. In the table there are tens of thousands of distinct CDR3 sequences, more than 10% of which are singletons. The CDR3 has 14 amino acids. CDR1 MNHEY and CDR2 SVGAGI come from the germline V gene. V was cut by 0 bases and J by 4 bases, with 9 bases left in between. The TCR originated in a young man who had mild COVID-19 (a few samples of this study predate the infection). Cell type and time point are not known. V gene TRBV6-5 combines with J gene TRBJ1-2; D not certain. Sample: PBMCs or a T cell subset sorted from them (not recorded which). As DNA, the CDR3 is TGTGCCAGCAGTTACTCGGAGATGAGCTATGGCTACACCTTC. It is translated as CASSYSEMSYGYTF.